This TCR beta chain was captured in a study of T cell repertoires in cytomegalovirus infection. Looking at the study overall: Recently identified HLA-C-restricted CMV epitopes were among the peptides used. General study results and limits: The response measured ex vivo was dominated by TCR beta clonotypes (HLA-C-restricted and CMV-specific).

TCRdb passed the reads through MiXCR, listing each CDR3 protein once. Of fewer than 1,000,000 distinct CDR3 sequences detected, around 30% appear once; the ten largest clones hold around 15%. The germline gives CDR1 MGHDK, CDR2 SYGVNS. The V end lost 1 base, the J end lost 6 bases, and 7 bases lay between the germline ends. The CDR3 is 14 amino acids. In this sample, this clonotype turned up once. The target antigen is unknown. The sequencing here drew on cultured CD8+ T cells from PBMCs, taken from culture after CMV antigen stimulation. This sequence was found in a human donor in good health (CMV status not recorded). Some clones in this sample may be carry-over from other donors' samples. The rearrangement joins TRBV25-1 to TRBJ1-6; no definite D call. The CDR3 reads CASSEFTANSPLHF. CDR3 sequence (DNA): TGTGCCAGCAGTGAATTTACAGCTAATTCACCCCTCCACTTT.